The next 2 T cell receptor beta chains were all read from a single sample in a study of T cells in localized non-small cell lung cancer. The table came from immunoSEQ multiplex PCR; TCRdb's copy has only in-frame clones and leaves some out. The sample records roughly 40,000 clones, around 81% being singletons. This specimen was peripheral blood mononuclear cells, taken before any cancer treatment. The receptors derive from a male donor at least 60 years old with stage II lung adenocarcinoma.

CDR3 in DNA: TGTGCCTGGCACAGGGGATTCAACTATGGCTACACCTTC. It is translated as CAWHRGFNYGYTF. This rearrangement joins TRBV30 to TRBJ1-2, with TRBD1 identical over 7 bases. Germline CDR1 reads GTSNPN; CDR2 reads SVGIG (reference sequence). Trimming removed 5 bases from V and 2 bases from J; junction bases left unmatched: 5. The CDR3 loop spans 13 amino acids.

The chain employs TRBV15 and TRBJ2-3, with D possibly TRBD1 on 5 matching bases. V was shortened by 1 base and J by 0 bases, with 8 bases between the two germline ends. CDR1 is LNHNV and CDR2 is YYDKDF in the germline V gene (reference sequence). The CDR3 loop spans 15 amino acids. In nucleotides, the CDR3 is TGTGCCACCAGCAGAGGGGGCCTTAGCACAGATACGCAGTATTTT. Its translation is CATSRGGLSTDTQYF.